Shown below are 5 T cell receptor beta chains from a single sample sequenced in a study of T cell responses to AZD1222 COVID-19 vaccine. Data came from immunoSEQ multiplex PCR; TCRdb stores just in-frame clones and leaves some out. The sample records 100,000 to 120,000 clones, around 90% being singletons. The sample in question was peripheral blood, obtained on day 0 of AZD1222 vaccination. These receptors all stem from an adult in good health.

The chain employs TRBV19 and TRBJ2-3; D gene uncertain. V was clipped by 5 bases and J by 3 bases, with 12 bases between them. CDR1 and CDR2 from the germline V gene are LNHDA and SQIVND (reference sequence). The CDR3 loop spans 14 amino acids. The CDR3 region is CASSPAPDTDTQYF. The DNA of the CDR3 is TGTGCCAGTAGTCCCGCCCCAGATACAGATACGCAGTATTTT.

This chain connects TRBV11-2 to TRBJ2-2, with TRBD2 matching 9 bases. CDR3 length equals 16 residues. CDR1 and CDR2 (germline): SGHAT, FQNNGV. V trimming: 3 bases; J trimming: 6 bases; junction bases outside the gene matches: 8. DNA of the CDR3: TGTGCCAGCAGCTTTGCTAGCGGGGCCGGGGCCGGGGAGCTGTTTTTT. Translating gives CASSFASGAGAGELFF.

The V and J genes are TRBV6-6 and TRBJ2-3, with 10 bases matching TRBD2. Germline V gene sequence: CDR1 MNHNY, CDR2 SVGAGI (reference sequence). After removal of 6 bases from V and 2 bases from J, the junction contained 8 bases not matched to a gene. This CDR3 has 16 residues. The CDR3 DNA is TGTGCCAGCAGATATGGACTAGCGGACCCCACAGATACGCAGTATTTT. This gives the protein CASRYGLADPTDTQYF.

The chain is built from TRBV6-1 and TRBJ1-5, with a possible D match to TRBD1 (6 bases). Germline V gene lookup returns CDR1 MNHNS and CDR2 SASEGT. V was trimmed by 3 bases and J by 2 bases, leaving 8 bases between them. This CDR3 has 14 amino acids. The CDR3 loop is CASSESGGNQPQHF. The CDR3 DNA follows: TGTGCCAGCAGTGAGTCAGGGGGCAATCAGCCCCAGCATTTT.

The chain links TRBV21-1 to TRBJ2-7. TRBV21-1 constitutes a pseudogene. The CDR3 has 16 amino acids. The CDR3 loop reads CASSKGAKGTRYEQYF. The DNA for the CDR3 is TGTGCCAGCAGCAAAGGAGCGAAGGGGACCCGCTACGAGCAGTACTTC.